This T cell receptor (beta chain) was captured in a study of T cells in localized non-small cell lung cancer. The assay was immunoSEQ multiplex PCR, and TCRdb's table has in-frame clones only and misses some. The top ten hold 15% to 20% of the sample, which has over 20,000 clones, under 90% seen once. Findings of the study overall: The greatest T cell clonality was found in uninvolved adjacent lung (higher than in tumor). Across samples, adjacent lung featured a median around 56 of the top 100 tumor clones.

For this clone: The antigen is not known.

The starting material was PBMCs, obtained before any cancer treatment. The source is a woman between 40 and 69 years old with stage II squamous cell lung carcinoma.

The CDR3 sequence: CASSLAYEQYF. CDR3 nucleotides: TGTGCCAGCAGCTTGGCCTACGAGCAGTACTTC. The V call is TRBV11-2, the J call TRBJ2-5; D is unclear. The DNA matches TRBJ2-7 better at its end, which makes the J call doubtful. This CDR3 contains 11 residues. Germline V gene sequence: CDR1 SGHAT, CDR2 FQNNGV.